The 23 T cell receptor beta chains listed next were all sequenced from one sample in a study of radiotherapy plus CTLA-4 blockade in lung cancer. The method was immunoSEQ multiplex PCR; TCRdb's version includes in-frame clones alone and lacks a portion of them. The sample consists of about 76,000 clones, 70% to 85% of them appearing once. Sequencing was performed on peripheral blood, taken from a patient treated with radiotherapy plus ipilimumab. These receptors were obtained from a human donor with non-small cell lung cancer who had stable disease on radiotherapy plus ipilimumab.

The chain employs TRBV5-1 and TRBJ1-1; D might be TRBD1 (5 bases). The germline V gene has CDR1 SGHRS and CDR2 YFSETQ. The germline V and J ends were trimmed by 2 bases and 0 bases, with 11 bases remaining between them. The CDR3 spans 15 residues. In DNA, the CDR3 is TGCGCCAGCAGCTTTGGGACGGGGCTGAACACTGAAGCTTTCTTT. Its translation: CASSFGTGLNTEAFF.

The chain employs TRBV6-1 and TRBJ2-2; 10 bases match TRBD1. Germline V lookup: CDR1 MNHNS, CDR2 SASEGT. V trimming: 8 bases; J trimming: 4 bases; junction bases outside the gene matches: 1. This CDR3 comprises 13 residues. As DNA, the CDR3 is TGTGCCAGCCGGGACAGGGGCACCGGGGAGCTGTTTTTT. Translation gives CASRDRGTGELFF.

The chain is built from TRBV6-1 and TRBJ2-3; 11 nucleotides agree with TRBD2. The CDR3 has 14 residues. V lost 6 bases and J lost 4; bases outside the gene matches: 3. Germline V gene data show CDR1 as MNHNS and CDR2 as SASEGT. The CDR3 nucleotides read TGTGCCAGCAGGACTAGCGGGACCGCAGATACGCAGTATTTT. Amino acid sequence: CASRTSGTADTQYF.

This chain joins TRBV13 and TRBJ1-5; D is undetermined. V was cut by 5 bases and J by 6 bases, with 14 bases left in between. The germline gives CDR1 PRHDT, CDR2 FYEKMQ (reference sequence). The CDR3 contains 14 residues. The chain's CDR3 is CASSSRASPQPQHF. CDR3 coding DNA: TGTGCCAGCAGCAGCCGGGCCTCACCTCAGCCCCAGCATTTT.

The chain combines TRBV7-8 with TRBJ2-3; possibly TRBD1 for D (5 bases). Trimming removed 5 bases from V and 0 bases from J, with 12 bases in between. The CDR3 consists of 15 residues. Germline CDR1 reads SGHVS; CDR2 reads FQNEAQ. Written as DNA, the CDR3 is TGTGCCAGCAGCCACGACAGATCTAGCACAGATACGCAGTATTTT. Translating gives CASSHDRSSTDTQYF.

The CDR3 nucleotides are TGTGCCAGCAACACCCCAGGGGGAACGGGACCGAAAAACATTCAGTACTTC. Protein sequence: CASNTPGGTGPKNIQYF. The chain combines TRBV28 with TRBJ2-4; 7 bases line up with TRBD1. This CDR3 has 17 residues. Germline lookup yields CDR1 MDHEN and CDR2 SYDVKM. V was clipped by 7 bases and J by 4 bases; unmatched bases: 16.

V usage is TRBV2 and J usage is TRBJ1-5, with D possibly TRBD1 on 5 matching bases. The CDR3 is 15 residues long. The germline V and J ends were trimmed by 6 bases and 0 bases, with 12 bases remaining between them. Germline V lookup: CDR1 SNHLY, CDR2 FYNNEI. CDR3 sequence reads: CASRLTENSNQPQHF. CDR3 bases: TGTGCCAGCAGATTGACAGAGAATAGCAATCAGCCCCAGCATTTT.

The chain joins TRBV19 to TRBJ2-3, with D tentatively TRBD1 (5 bases). This CDR3 contains 14 residues. CDR1 is LNHDA, CDR2 SQIVND, per germline (reference sequence). The V gene lost 5 bases and the J gene lost 2 bases, with 11 bases spanning the gap. The CDR3 loop reads CASSGRQTTDTQYF. As DNA, the CDR3 is TGTGCCAGTAGTGGCCGACAGACCACAGATACGCAGTATTTT.

This chain links TRBV28 with TRBJ2-1, with D tentatively TRBD1 (6 bases). V was shortened by 6 bases and J by 6 bases, with 15 bases between the two germline ends. The CDR3 runs to 14 residues. Germline V gives CDR1 MDHEN, CDR2 SYDVKM. Here the CDR3 DNA reads TGTGCCAGCAGGCAAACAGGGCCGGTCAATGAGCAGTTCTTC. Translating it yields CASRQTGPVNEQFF.

This clone was counted a few times. The chain couples TRBV12-5 to TRBJ2-3, with D perhaps TRBD2 (7 bases). Looked up from germline, CDR1 is LGHNT and CDR2 is FRNRAP. This CDR3 has 15 residues. Trimming left V 0 bases short and J 3 bases short, with 10 bases between. CDR3 amino acids: CASGLVGGATDTQYF. The CDR3 nucleotides are TGTGCTAGTGGTTTGGTTGGGGGGGCGACAGATACGCAGTATTTT.

This clone was detected only once. This chain uses TRBV6-1 with TRBJ2-2; 7 bases agree with TRBD2. The CDR3 runs to 14 residues. The germline V gene has CDR1 MNHNS and CDR2 SASEGT. J gave up 5 bases and V 6 bases, and 6 bases lay outside the gene matches. Here the CDR3 reads CASRLERGTGELFF. The CDR3 bases are TGTGCCAGCAGGCTTGAGCGGGGTACCGGGGAGCTGTTTTTT.

V usage is TRBV19 and J usage is TRBJ2-2, with 9 bases matching TRBD1. Germline CDR1 is LNHDA and CDR2 is SQIVND (reference sequence). CDR3 length equals 14 residues. V lost 5 bases, J lost 7 bases, and 5 bases stayed unmatched. The CDR3 spells CASSAGTGFGELFF. Here the CDR3 DNA reads TGTGCCAGTAGTGCCGGGACAGGGTTCGGGGAGCTGTTTTTT.

The CDR3 coding sequence is TGCGCCAGCAGCTTGGGTGGGACTAGCGGACAAGAGACCCAGTACTTC. It specifies CASSLGGTSGQETQYF. The chain couples TRBV5-1 to TRBJ2-5; 11 bases are shared with TRBD2. Germline CDR1 and CDR2: SGHRS and YFSETQ. The V segment lost 0 bases and the J segment 2 bases; nucleotides outside the gene matches: 3. The CDR3 covers 16 residues.

The chain carries TRBV5-5 and TRBJ1-2; a possible D gene is TRBD1 (5 bases). CDR1 is SGHKS and CDR2 is YYEKEE in the germline V gene (reference sequence). The V end lost 0 bases, the J end lost 8 bases, and 11 bases lay between the germline ends. This CDR3 comprises 13 residues. CDR3 nucleotide sequence: TGTGCCAGCAGCTTGGCAGGGCCGGGGGGCTACACCTTC. The encoded protein is CASSLAGPGGYTF.

The chain combines TRBV7-9 with TRBJ2-3, with 7 bases lining up with TRBD1. The CDR3 consists of 18 residues. The germline V gene has CDR1 SEHNR and CDR2 FQNEAQ (reference sequence). V lost 0 bases, J lost 5 bases, and 14 bases stayed unmatched. The chain's CDR3 is CASSLAQQGSLLVDTQYF. CDR3 nucleotide sequence: TGTGCCAGCAGCTTAGCGCAACAGGGGTCCTTACTGGTAGATACGCAGTATTTT.

The rearrangement uses TRBV27 and TRBJ2-5; D may be TRBD1 (5 bases). There are 15 residues in the CDR3. Deletions cut 5 bases from V and 4 bases from J, with 17 bases between. Germline values: CDR1 MNHEY, CDR2 SMNVEV (reference sequence). In DNA form, the CDR3 reads TGTGCCAGCAGTCGGTCTCAGGGCAACGGAGAGACCCAGTACTTC. Protein sequence: CASSRSQGNGETQYF.

The chain is built from TRBV10-3 and TRBJ2-7; tentative D call: TRBD1 (7 bases). The CDR3 contains 14 residues. V was cut by 4 bases and J by 4 bases, with 14 bases left in between. Germline V gene sequence: CDR1 ENHRY, CDR2 SYGVKD. The CDR3 loop is CAISAGGTAYEQYF. Written as DNA, the CDR3 is TGTGCCATCAGTGCGGGCGGGACAGCTTACGAGCAGTACTTC.

In nucleotides, the CDR3 is TGTGCCAGTAAGATTTCAGGCTCCCTAAATTCACCCCTCCACTTT. This gives the protein CASKISGSLNSPLHF. The V call is TRBV19, the J call TRBJ1-6; D unclear. CDR1 and CDR2 (germline): LNHDA, SQIVND (reference sequence). Between the trimmed V and J ends, which lost 7 bases and 7 bases, there was a span of 17 bases. The CDR3 extends over 15 amino acids.

The V and J genes are TRBV7-3 and TRBJ2-5; no reliable D call. This CDR3 has 18 residues. Germline V lookup: CDR1 SGHTA, CDR2 FQGTGA. The V and J ends lost 2 bases and 1 base respectively, with 20 bases between them. The CDR3 region is CASSLSPSGPRSQETQYF. In DNA form, the CDR3 reads TGTGCCAGCAGCTTATCTCCCTCTGGGCCTAGATCCCAAGAGACCCAGTACTTC.

The V gene is TRBV6-4, the J gene TRBJ2-2; D gene ambiguous. V was clipped by 0 bases and J by 3 bases, with 5 bases between them. CDR3 length: 14 amino acids. Germline CDR1 and CDR2: MRHNA and SNTAGT. CDR3 coding DNA: TGTGCCAGCAGTGACTCGTCGGACACCGGGGAGCTGTTTTTT. Its translation: CASSDSSDTGELFF.

This chain joins TRBV6-1 and TRBJ2-7; possible D gene TRBD2, 6 bases. The V and J ends lost 6 bases and 2 bases respectively, with 17 bases between them. The CDR3 is made up of 15 amino acids. From germline, CDR1 is MNHNS and CDR2 SASEGT. The CDR3 is CASSPGTSLTYEQYF. CDR3 coding DNA: TGTGCCAGCAGCCCCGGGACTTCCCTAACCTACGAGCAGTACTTC.

The rearrangement joins TRBV6-1 to TRBJ2-1; 7 bases match TRBD2. The CDR3 runs to 15 residues. The junction had 4 bases not matched to a gene; V was cut back by 5 bases and J by 0 bases. CDR1 and CDR2 (germline): MNHNS, SASEGT. The CDR3 bases are TGTGCCAGCAGTACTAGCGTAACCTCCTACAATGAGCAGTTCTTC. Translated: CASSTSVTSYNEQFF.

This chain links TRBV4-2 with TRBJ2-2, with a weak D call TRBD2 (5 bases). Per germline, CDR1 LGHNA and CDR2 YNFKEQ. The CDR3 has 16 amino acids. V dropped 1 base and J dropped 0 bases, with 9 bases sitting between them. The CDR3 DNA reads TGTGCCAGCAGCCAAGTCTCGGGAACGAACACCGGGGAGCTGTTTTTT. This codes for CASSQVSGTNTGELFF.